These 16 T cell receptor beta chains share one sample of origin, sequenced in a study of blood T cell repertoires in COVID-19. TCRdb's copy holds only in-frame clones and misses some; the assay was immunoSEQ multiplex PCR. This table has about 400,000 clones, about 89% appearing once. The specimen sequenced was peripheral blood. These receptors came from a man aged 40-50 years with acute or convalescent COVID-19.

The chain combines TRBV6-1 with TRBJ2-2, with D possibly TRBD1 on 6 matching bases. V gave up 2 bases and J gave up 4 bases, with 14 bases separating them. This CDR3 comprises 16 residues. Germline lookup yields CDR1 MNHNS and CDR2 SASEGT. The CDR3 protein is CASSETGWFPTGELFF. CDR3 bases: TGTGCCAGCAGTGAAACAGGGTGGTTTCCCACCGGGGAGCTGTTTTTT.

The V and J genes are TRBV19 and TRBJ2-1, with 11 bases identical to TRBD2. The CDR3 runs 15 residues. Germline lookup yields CDR1 LNHDA and CDR2 SQIVND (reference sequence). With 7 bases clipped from V and 1 base from J, the junction kept 3 bases outside the gene matches. CDR3 DNA: TGTGCCAGTATCCCTAGCGGGGGGTCCTACAATGAGCAGTTCTTC. It yields the protein CASIPSGGSYNEQFF.

The count of this clone is one. The V and J genes are TRBV19 and TRBJ2-1, with 13 bases aligning to TRBD2. Germline loops: CDR1 LNHDA, CDR2 SQIVND (reference sequence). V gave up 6 bases and J gave up 9 bases; unmatched junction bases: 8. The CDR3 consists of 15 residues. This chain's CDR3 is CASSPGTSGVFEQFF. In DNA form, the CDR3 reads TGTGCCAGTAGCCCCGGGACTAGCGGGGTTTTTGAGCAGTTCTTC.

The chain has TRBV25-1 and TRBJ2-5; TRBD2 matches at 10 bases. This CDR3 contains 15 residues. After removal of 2 bases from V and 5 bases from J, the junction contained 5 bases not matched to a gene. Germline V gives CDR1 MGHDK, CDR2 SYGVNS. The CDR3 is CASSEGTSVLETQYF. The CDR3 DNA follows: TGTGCCAGCAGTGAAGGGACTAGCGTCCTGGAGACCCAGTACTTC.

V usage is TRBV11-2 and J usage is TRBJ2-1, with TRBD2 matching 12 bases. V was clipped by 3 bases and J by 6 bases; unmatched bases: 3. CDR1 is SGHAT, CDR2 FQNNGV, per germline. The CDR3 contains 15 residues. In DNA form, the CDR3 reads TGTGCCAGCAGCTTGTTACTAGCGGGAGGCAATGAGCAGTTCTTC. Protein: CASSLLLAGGNEQFF.

This chain links TRBV27 with TRBJ2-5, with TRBD2 matching 13 bases. The CDR3 is made up of 15 amino acids. V shed 5 bases, J shed 4 bases, and the junction held 4 bases outside the gene matches. The germline CDR1 and CDR2 sequences are MNHEY and SMNVEV (reference sequence). CDR3 amino acids: CASSPRLAGGETQYF. The CDR3 nucleotides are TGTGCCAGCAGTCCCAGACTAGCGGGAGGAGAGACCCAGTACTTC.

The CDR3 nucleotides read TGTGCCAGCAGCTTAACAGGGTTCGCAGATACGCAGTATTTT. Translation gives CASSLTGFADTQYF. The rearrangement uses TRBV11-3 and TRBJ2-3; tentative D call: TRBD1 (6 bases). This CDR3 has 14 amino acids. From germline, CDR1 is SGHNT and CDR2 YENEEA. V lost 2 bases to trimming and J lost 4 bases, with 10 bases between them.

CDR3 protein: CASSITGIGNTIYF. The CDR3 DNA reads as TGTGCCAGTAGTATTACCGGGATTGGAAACACCATATATTTT. The V gene is TRBV19, the J gene TRBJ1-3; D is undetermined. The CDR3 covers 14 residues. The germline V and J ends were trimmed by 3 bases and 3 bases, with 9 bases remaining between them. The germline CDR1 and CDR2 sequences are LNHDA and SQIVND (reference sequence).

The chain joins TRBV5-6 to TRBJ1-5; 9 nucleotides line up with TRBD1. The CDR3 covers 14 residues. V was pared by 3 bases and J by 4 bases, with 2 bases of the junction left unmatched. Germline V gene lookup returns CDR1 SGHDT and CDR2 YYEEEE. The CDR3 loop is CASSWGTGNQPQHF. DNA of the CDR3: TGTGCCAGCAGCTGGGGGACAGGGAATCAGCCCCAGCATTTT. Full variable domain (outside the CDR3, taken from reference TRBV5-6 and TRBJ1-5): DAGVTQSPTHLIKTRGQQVTLRCSPKSGHDTVSWYQQALGQGPQFIFQYYEEEERQRGNFPDRFSGHQFPNYSSELNVNALLLGDSALYLCASSWGTGNQPQHFGDGTRLSIL.

Only one count was recorded for this clone. Other DNA sequences in the sample encode the same CDR3. The V call is TRBV6-1, the J call TRBJ1-5; D is undetermined. This CDR3 is built from 12 residues. Germline CDR1 and CDR2: MNHNS and SASEGT. The ends were cut back, 3 bases at V and 6 bases at J, with 6 bases in the middle. DNA of the CDR3: TGTGCCAGCAGTGATCGCGGTCAGCCCCAGCATTTT. Protein product: CASSDRGQPQHF.

The chain links TRBV9 to TRBJ1-1; D unresolved. The CDR3 runs 14 residues. The V gene lost 2 bases and the J gene lost 1 base, with 9 bases spanning the gap. Germline V CDR1 and CDR2: SGDLS, YYNGEE. The CDR3, as DNA: TGTGCCAGCAGCGTTTCCCCGAGGAACACTGAAGCTTTCTTT. It is translated as CASSVSPRNTEAFF.

The rearrangement joins TRBV30 to TRBJ1-4; no clear D gene. CDR3 length: 13 residues. V lost 3 bases and J lost 2, with 7 bases in between. Germline CDR1 is GTSNPN and CDR2 is SVGIG (reference sequence). The CDR3 sequence: CAWSRSTNEKLFF. In DNA form, the CDR3 reads TGTGCCTGGAGCAGGTCGACTAATGAAAAACTGTTTTTT.

V usage is TRBV3-1 (or the pseudogene TRBV3-2) and J usage is TRBJ1-6, with D unresolved. The CDR3 is made up of 14 amino acids. The germline V gene has CDR1 LGHDT and CDR2 YNNKEL (reference sequence). The V and J ends lost 1 base and 10 bases respectively, with 11 bases between them. The CDR3 DNA reads TGTGCCAGCAGCCAAGGCCAGGTCCGGTCACCCCTCCACTTT. Amino acids: CASSQGQVRSPLHF.

The V and J genes are TRBV24-1 and TRBJ1-3, with TRBD1 identical over 7 bases. The germline gives CDR1 KGHDR, CDR2 SFDVKD. The CDR3 is 13 amino acids. V lost 4 bases, J lost 7 bases, and 3 bases stayed unmatched. DNA of the CDR3: TGTGCCACCAGTGACCTGACAGGGAACACCATATATTTT. This sequence encodes CATSDLTGNTIYF.

This clone was seen only once. The chain is built from TRBV6-5 and TRBJ1-6; TRBD1 is a possible D gene (5 bases). CDR3 length: 14 amino acids. V lost 2 bases, J lost 10 bases, and 12 bases lay in between. Looked up from germline, CDR1 is MNHEY and CDR2 is SVGAGI. CDR3 residues: CASSYTGSESPLHF. CDR3 DNA: TGTGCCAGCAGTTACACAGGCAGTGAGTCACCCCTCCACTTT.

Concerning this clone: One end of the junction fails to match germline, which may point to a read error. The CDR3 here is CASSLVTGNTEAFF. As DNA, the CDR3 is TGTGCTAGCAGCTTAGTTACGGGGAACACTGAAGCTTTCTTT. The chain employs TRBV7-7 and TRBJ1-1; D uncertain. CDR1 SSHAT and CDR2 FNYEAQ come from the germline V gene (reference sequence). The CDR3 is 14 amino acids.